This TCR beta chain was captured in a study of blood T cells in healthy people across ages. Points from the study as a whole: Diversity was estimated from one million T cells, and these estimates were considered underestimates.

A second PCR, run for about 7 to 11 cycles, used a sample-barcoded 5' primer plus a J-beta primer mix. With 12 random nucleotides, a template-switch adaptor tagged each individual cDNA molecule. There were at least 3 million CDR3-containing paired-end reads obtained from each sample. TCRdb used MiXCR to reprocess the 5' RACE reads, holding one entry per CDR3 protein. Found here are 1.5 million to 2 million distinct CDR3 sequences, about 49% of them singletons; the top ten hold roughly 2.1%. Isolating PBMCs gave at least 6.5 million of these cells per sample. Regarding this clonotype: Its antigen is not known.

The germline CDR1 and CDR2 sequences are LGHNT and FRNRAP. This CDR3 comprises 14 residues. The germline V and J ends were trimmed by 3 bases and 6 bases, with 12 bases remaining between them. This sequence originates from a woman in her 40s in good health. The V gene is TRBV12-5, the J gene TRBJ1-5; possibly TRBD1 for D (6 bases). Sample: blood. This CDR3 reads CASGFGGPGQPQHF. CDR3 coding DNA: TGTGCTAGTGGTTTTGGGGGGCCTGGTCAGCCCCAGCATTTT.